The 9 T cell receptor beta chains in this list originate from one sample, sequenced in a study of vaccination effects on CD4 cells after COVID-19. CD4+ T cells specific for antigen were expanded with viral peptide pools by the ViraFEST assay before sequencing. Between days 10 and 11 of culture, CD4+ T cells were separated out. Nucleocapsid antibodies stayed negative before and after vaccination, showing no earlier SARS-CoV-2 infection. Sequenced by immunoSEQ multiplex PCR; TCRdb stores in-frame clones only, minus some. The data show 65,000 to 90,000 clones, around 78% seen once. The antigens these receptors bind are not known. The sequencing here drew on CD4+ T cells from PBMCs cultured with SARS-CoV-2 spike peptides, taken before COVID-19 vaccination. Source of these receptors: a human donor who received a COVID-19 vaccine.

Written as DNA, the CDR3 is TGTGCCAGCAGCTCGTCAAGGGGGGAAAACAATGAGCAGTTCTTC. This codes for CASSSSRGENNEQFF. The chain employs TRBV5-4 and TRBJ2-1; D is tentatively TRBD1 or TRBD2 (6 bases each). Germline V gene sequence: CDR1 SGHNT, CDR2 YYREEE (reference sequence). The CDR3 has 15 amino acids. The V end lost 3 bases, the J end lost 5 bases, and 15 bases lay between the germline ends. Complete variable domain (other parts from reference TRBV5-4 and TRBJ2-1): ETGVTQSPTHLIKTRGQQVTLRCSSQSGHNTVSWYQQALGQGPQFIFQYYREEENGRGNFPPRFSGLQFPNYSSELNVNALELDDSALYLCASSSSRGENNEQFFGPGTRLTVL.

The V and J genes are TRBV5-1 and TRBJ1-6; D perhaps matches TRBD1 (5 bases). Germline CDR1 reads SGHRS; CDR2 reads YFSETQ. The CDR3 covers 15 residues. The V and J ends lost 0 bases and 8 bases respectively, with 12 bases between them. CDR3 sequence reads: CASSLDRGGHSPLHF. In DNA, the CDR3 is TGCGCCAGCAGCTTGGATCGGGGGGGACATTCACCCCTCCACTTT.

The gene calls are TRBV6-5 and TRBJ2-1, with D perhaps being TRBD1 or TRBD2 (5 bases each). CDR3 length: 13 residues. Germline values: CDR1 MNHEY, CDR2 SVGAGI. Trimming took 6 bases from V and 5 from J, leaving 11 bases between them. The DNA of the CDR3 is TGTGCCAGCAGCTTGGGACGTCACAATGAGCAGTTCTTC. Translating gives CASSLGRHNEQFF.

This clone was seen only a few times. The CDR3 region is CASSKDGQGGPYEQYV. CDR3 coding DNA: TGTGCCAGCAGCAAAGACGGACAGGGTGGCCCCTACGAGCAGTACGTC. The chain is built from TRBV21-1 and TRBJ2-7; whether TRBD1, the table's D call, matches the DNA was not checked. TRBV21-1 is marked as a pseudogene. This CDR3 is built from 16 residues.

CDR3 sequence (DNA): TGTGCCTGGAGCCGGGGACAGAGCTCCTACGAGCAGTACGTC. Its translation is CAWSRGQSSYEQYV. The genes are TRBV30 and TRBJ2-7, with TRBD1 identical over 7 bases. Germline-derived CDR1 and CDR2 are GTSNPN and SVGIG (reference sequence). The CDR3 consists of 14 residues. V lost 3 bases, J lost 0 bases, and 5 bases stayed unmatched.

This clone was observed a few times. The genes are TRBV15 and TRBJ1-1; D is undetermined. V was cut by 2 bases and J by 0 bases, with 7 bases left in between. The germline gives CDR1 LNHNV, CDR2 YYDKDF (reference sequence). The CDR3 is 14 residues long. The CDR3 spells CATSRSTVNTEAFF. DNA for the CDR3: TGTGCCACCAGCAGATCAACAGTGAACACTGAAGCTTTCTTT.

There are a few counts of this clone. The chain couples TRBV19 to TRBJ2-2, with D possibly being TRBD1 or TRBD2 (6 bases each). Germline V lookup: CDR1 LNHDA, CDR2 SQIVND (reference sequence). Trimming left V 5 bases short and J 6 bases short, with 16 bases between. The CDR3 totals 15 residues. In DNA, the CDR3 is TGTGCCAGTAGTTTATGGGGGGCCGGGGCCGGGGAGCTGTTTTTT. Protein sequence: CASSLWGAGAGELFF.

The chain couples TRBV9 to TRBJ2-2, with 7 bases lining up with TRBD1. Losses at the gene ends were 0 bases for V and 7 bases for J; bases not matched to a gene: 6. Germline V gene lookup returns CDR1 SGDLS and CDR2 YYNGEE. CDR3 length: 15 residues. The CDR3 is CASSVGQGRGGELFF. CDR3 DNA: TGTGCCAGCAGCGTAGGACAGGGACGGGGCGGGGAGCTGTTTTTT.

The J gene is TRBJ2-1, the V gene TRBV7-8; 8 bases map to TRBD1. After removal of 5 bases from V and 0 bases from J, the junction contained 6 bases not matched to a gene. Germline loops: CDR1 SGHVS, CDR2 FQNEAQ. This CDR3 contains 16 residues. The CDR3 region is CASSPRTGSSYNEQFF. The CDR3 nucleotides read TGTGCCAGCAGCCCCCGGACAGGGAGCTCCTACAATGAGCAGTTCTTC.